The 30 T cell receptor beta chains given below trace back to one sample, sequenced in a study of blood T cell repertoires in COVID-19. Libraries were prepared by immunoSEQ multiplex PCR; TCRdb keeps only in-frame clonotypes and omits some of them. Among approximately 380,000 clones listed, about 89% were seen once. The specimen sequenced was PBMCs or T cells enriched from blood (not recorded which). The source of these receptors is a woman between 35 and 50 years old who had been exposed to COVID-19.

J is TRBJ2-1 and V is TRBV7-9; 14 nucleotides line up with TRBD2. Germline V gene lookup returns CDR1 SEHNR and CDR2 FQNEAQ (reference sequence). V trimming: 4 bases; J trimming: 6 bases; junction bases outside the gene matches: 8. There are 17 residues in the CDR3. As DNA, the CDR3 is TGTGCCAGCAGCTCGGGACTAGCGGGAGCAGGGAGCAATGAGCAGTTCTTC. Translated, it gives CASSSGLAGAGSNEQFF.

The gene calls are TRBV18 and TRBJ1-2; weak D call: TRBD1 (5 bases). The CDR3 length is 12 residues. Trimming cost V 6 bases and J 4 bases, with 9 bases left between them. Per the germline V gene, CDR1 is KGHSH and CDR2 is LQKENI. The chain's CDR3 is CASSSGSYGYTF. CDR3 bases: TGTGCCAGCTCCTCAGGGTCCTATGGCTACACCTTC.

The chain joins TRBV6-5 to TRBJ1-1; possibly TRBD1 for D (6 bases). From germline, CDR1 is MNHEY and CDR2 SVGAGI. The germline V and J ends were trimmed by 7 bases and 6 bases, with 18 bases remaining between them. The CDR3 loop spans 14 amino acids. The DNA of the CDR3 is TGTGCCAGCACCCCCACCGGCAGGGGAGCTGAAGCTTTCTTT. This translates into CASTPTGRGAEAFF.

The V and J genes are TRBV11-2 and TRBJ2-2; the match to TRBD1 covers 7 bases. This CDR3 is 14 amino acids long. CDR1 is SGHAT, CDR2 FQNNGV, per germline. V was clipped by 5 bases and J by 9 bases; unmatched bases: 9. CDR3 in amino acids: CASSPKDRTRELFF. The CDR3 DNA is TGTGCCAGCAGCCCTAAGGACAGGACCAGGGAGCTGTTTTTT.

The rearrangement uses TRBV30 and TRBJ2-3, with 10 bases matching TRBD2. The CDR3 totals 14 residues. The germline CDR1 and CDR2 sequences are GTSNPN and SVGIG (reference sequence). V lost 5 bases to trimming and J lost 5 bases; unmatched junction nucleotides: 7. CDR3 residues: CAWGLAGVVDTQYF. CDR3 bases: TGTGCCTGGGGGCTAGCGGGAGTCGTAGATACGCAGTATTTT. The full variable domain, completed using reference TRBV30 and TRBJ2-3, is SQTIHQWPATLVQPVGSPLSLECTVEGTSNPNLYWYRQAAGRGLQLLFYSVGIGQISSEVPQNLSASRPQDRQFILSSKKLLLSDSGFYLCAWGLAGVVDTQYFGPGTRLTVL.

The CDR3 nucleotides read TGTGCCACCAGGTTAGGGGGGGGCGGCGTCACCGGGGAGCTGTTTTTT. Translation gives CATRLGGGGVTGELFF. The V call is TRBV24-1, the J call TRBJ2-2; D might be TRBD2 (7 bases). The germline gives CDR1 KGHDR, CDR2 SFDVKD. The CDR3 is made up of 16 amino acids. Trimming cost V 7 bases and J 4 bases, with 18 bases left between them.

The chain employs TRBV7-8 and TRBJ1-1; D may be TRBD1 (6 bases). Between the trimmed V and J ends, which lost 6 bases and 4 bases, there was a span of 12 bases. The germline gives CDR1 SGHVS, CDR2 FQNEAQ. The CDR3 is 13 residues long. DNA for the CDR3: TGTGCCAGCAGATCCGACAGGAGCACTGAAGCTTTCTTT. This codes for CASRSDRSTEAFF.

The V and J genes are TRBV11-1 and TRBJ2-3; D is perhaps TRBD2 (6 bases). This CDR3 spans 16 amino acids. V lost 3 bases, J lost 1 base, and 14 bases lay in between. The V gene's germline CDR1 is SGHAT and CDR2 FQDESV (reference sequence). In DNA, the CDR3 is TGTGCCAGCAGCTTCGGAGGGGCTGCTGGCACAGATACGCAGTATTTT. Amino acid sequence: CASSFGGAAGTDTQYF.

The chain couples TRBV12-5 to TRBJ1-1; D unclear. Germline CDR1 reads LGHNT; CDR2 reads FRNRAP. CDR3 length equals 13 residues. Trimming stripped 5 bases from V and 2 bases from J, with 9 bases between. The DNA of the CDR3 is TGTGCTAGTGGTCGGACTCTTAACACTGAAGCTTTCTTT. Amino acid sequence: CASGRTLNTEAFF.

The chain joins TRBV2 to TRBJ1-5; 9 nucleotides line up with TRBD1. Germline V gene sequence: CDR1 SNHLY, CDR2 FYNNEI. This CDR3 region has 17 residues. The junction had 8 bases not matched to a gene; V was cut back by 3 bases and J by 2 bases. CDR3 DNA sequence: TGTGCCAGCAGTGATACGAACAGGGGGCGAGGCAATCAGCCCCAGCATTTT. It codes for CASSDTNRGRGNQPQHF.

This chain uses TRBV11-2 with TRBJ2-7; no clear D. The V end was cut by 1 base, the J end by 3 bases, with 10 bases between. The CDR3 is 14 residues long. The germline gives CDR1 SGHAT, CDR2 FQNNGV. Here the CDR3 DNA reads TGTGCCAGCAGCTTAGGGCCGAGAGGCTACGAGCAGTACTTC. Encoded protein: CASSLGPRGYEQYF.

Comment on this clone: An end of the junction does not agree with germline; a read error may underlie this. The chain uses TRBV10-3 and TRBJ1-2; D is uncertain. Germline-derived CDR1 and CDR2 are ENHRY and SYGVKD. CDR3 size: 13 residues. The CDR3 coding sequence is TGTGCCATCAGGGTTGGCAGTAACGATGGCTACACCTTC. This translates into CAIRVGSNDGYTF.

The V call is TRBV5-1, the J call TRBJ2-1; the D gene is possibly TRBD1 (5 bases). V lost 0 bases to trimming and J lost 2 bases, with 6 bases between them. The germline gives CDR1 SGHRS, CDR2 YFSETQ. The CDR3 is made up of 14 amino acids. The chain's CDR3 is CASSLEGPYNEQFF. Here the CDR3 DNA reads TGCGCCAGCAGCTTGGAGGGGCCCTACAATGAGCAGTTCTTC.

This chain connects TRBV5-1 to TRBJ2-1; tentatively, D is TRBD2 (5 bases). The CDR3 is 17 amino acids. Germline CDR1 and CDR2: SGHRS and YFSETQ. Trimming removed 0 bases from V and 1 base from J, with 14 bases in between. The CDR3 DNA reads TGCGCCAGCAGCTTGGGAGGGTCCGATACTTCCTACAATGAGCAGTTCTTC. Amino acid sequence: CASSLGGSDTSYNEQFF.

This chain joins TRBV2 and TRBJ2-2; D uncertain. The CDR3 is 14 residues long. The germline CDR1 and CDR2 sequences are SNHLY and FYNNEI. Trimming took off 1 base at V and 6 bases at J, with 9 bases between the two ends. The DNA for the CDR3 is TGTGCCAGCAGTGAAGTCCGTAATGCCGGGGAGCTGTTTTTT. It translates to CASSEVRNAGELFF.

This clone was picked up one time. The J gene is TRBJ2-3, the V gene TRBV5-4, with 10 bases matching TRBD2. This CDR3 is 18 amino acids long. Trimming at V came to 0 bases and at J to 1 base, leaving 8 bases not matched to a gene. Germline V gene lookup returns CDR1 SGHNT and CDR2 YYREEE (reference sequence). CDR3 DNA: TGTGCCAGCAGCTTGGACGAAAGCGGGAGGGCCCGCACAGATACGCAGTATTTT. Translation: CASSLDESGRARTDTQYF.

The CDR3 DNA reads TGTGCCTGGAGAGCCCCGGGGGAAGAGACCCAGTACTTC. This encodes CAWRAPGEETQYF. This chain joins TRBV30 and TRBJ2-5, with a weak D call TRBD2 (6 bases). Looked up from germline, CDR1 is GTSNPN and CDR2 is SVGIG (reference sequence). This CDR3 is built from 13 residues. Trimming took 3 bases from V and 3 from J, leaving 11 bases between them.

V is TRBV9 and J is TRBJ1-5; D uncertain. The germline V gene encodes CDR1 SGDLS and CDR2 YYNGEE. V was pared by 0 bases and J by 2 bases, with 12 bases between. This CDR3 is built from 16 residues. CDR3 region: CASSVGGHGGNQPQHF. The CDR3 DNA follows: TGTGCCAGCAGCGTAGGAGGGCATGGGGGCAATCAGCCCCAGCATTTT.

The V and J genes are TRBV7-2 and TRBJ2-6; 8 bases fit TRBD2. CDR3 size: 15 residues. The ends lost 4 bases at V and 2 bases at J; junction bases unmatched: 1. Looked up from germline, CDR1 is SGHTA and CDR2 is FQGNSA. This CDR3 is CASSSGGTGANVLTF. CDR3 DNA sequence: TGTGCCAGCAGCTCGGGAGGGACTGGGGCCAACGTCCTGACTTTC.

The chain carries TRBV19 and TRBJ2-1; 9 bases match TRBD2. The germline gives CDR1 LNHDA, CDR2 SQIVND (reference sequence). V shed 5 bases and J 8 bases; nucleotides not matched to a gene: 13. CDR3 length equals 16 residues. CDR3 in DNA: TGTGCCAGTAGTCCAGCTGGCGGGAGGGCCGCAGATGAGCAGTTCTTC. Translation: CASSPAGGRAADEQFF.

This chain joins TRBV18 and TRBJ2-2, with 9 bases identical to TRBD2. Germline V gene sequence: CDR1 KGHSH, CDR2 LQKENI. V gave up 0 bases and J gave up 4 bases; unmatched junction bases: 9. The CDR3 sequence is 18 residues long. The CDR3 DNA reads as TGTGCCAGCTCACCACCGGTGATAGCGGGAGCTCGCACCGGGGAGCTGTTTTTT. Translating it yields CASSPPVIAGARTGELFF.

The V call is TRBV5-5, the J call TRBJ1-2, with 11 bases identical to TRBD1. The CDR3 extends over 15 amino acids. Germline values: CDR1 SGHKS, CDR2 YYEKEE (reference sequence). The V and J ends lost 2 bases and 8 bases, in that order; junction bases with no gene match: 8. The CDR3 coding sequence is TGTGCCAGCAGCTTTTCAGGACAGGGGGCGCGAGGCTACACCTTC. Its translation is CASSFSGQGARGYTF.

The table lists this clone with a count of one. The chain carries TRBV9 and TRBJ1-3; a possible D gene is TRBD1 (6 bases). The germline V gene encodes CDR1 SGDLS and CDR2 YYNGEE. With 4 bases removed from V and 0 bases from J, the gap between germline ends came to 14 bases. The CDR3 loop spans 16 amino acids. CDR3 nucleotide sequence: TGTGCCAGCAGCCTAACAGGGCTTCCCTCTGGAAACACCATATATTTT. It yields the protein CASSLTGLPSGNTIYF.

The CDR3, as DNA: TGCGCCAGCAGCCAAGAGAAAACTAGCGGGACCACCCTTTCCTACAATGAGCAGTTCTTC. Residues: CASSQEKTSGTTLSYNEQFF. V and J are TRBV4-3 and TRBJ2-1, with TRBD2 identical over 10 bases. Germline values: CDR1 LGHNA, CDR2 YSLEER. Trimming removed 0 bases from V and 1 base from J; junction bases left unmatched: 12. The CDR3 runs to 20 residues.

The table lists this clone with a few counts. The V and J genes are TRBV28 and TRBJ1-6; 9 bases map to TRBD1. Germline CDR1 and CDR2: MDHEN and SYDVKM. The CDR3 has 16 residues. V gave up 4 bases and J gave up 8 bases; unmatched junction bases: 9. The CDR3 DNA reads TGTGCCAGCAGTTGGACAGGGGAAGCGTTGGATTCACCCCTCCACTTT. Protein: CASSWTGEALDSPLHF.

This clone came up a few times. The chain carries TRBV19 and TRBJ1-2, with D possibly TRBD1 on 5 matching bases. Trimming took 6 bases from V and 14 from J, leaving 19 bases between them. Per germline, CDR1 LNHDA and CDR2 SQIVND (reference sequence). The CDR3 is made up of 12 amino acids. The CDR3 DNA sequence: TGTGCCAGTAGCCGGGACTACTTCACTAGGACCTTC. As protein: CASSRDYFTRTF. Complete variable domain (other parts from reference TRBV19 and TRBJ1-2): DGGITQSPKYLFRKEGQNVTLSCEQNLNHDAMYWYRQDPGQGLRLIYYSQIVNDFQKGDIAEGYSVSREKKESFPLTVTSAQKNPTAFYLCASSRDYFTRTFGSGTRLTVV.

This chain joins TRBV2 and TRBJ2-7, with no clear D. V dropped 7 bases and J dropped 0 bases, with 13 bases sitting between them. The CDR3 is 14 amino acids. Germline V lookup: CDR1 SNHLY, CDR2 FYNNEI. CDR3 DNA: TGTGCCAGCACCCGCAGAGGATCCTCCTACGAGCAGTACTTC. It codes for CASTRRGSSYEQYF. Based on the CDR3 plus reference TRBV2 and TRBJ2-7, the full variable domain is EPEVTQTPSHQVTQMGQEVILRCVPISNHLYFYWYRQILGQKVEFLVSFYNNEISEKSEIFDDQFSVERPDGSNFTLKIRSTKLEDSAMYFCASTRRGSSYEQYFGPGTRLTVT.

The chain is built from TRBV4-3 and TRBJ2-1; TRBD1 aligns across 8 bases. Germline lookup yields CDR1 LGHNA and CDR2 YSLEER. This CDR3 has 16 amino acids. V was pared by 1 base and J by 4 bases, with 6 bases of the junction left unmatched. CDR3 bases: TGCGCCAGCAGCCAAGTGAGAGGGGACAGGTACAATGAGCAGTTCTTC. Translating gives CASSQVRGDRYNEQFF.

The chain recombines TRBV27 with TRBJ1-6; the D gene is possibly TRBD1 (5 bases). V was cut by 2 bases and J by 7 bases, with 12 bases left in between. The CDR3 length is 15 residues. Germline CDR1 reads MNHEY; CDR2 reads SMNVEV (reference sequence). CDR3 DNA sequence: TGTGCCAGCAGTTTACGGGCAGGGATGAATTCACCCCTCCACTTT. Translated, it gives CASSLRAGMNSPLHF.

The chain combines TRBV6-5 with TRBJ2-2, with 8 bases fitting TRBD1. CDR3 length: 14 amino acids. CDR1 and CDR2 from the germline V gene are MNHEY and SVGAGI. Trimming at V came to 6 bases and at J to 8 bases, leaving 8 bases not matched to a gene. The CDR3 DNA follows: TGTGCCAGCAGGCAGACAGGGGCAGGAGGGGAGCTGTTTTTT. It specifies CASRQTGAGGELFF.